Below are 25 T cell receptor beta chains sequenced from a single sample in a study of prognosis after radiotherapy for stage I lung cancer (dated by TCRdb to the early 2020s). The sequencing machine was an Illumina HiSeq 3000. The TCR beta CDR3 region was amplified from genomic DNA by two rounds of multiplex PCR. In the first round of PCR, primers specific to each TRBV and TRBJ gene were used, and the primer sequences are filed in Chinese patent CN105087789A. TCRdb ran its own pipeline on the public reads, namely fastp trimming at Q25 and MiXCR clone calling, and kept in-frame beta chains. Records with the same CDR3 protein are collapsed into one entry carrying the most frequent genes and DNA. This sample holds about 25,000 distinct CDR3 sequences; approximately 40% were observed only once. The ten largest clones represent roughly a fifth of the sample. The specimen comprised PBMCs, sampled before or after stereotactic body radiation therapy (not recorded which). Every receptor here comes from a donor at least 50 years old with non-small cell lung cancer.

The table lists this clonotype with many counts. This sequence joins TRBV24-1 and TRBJ2-1; the D gene could be TRBD1 or TRBD2 (5 bases each). Deletions cut 3 bases from V and 5 bases from J, with 25 bases between. The CDR3 is made up of 19 amino acids. Per germline, CDR1 KGHDR and CDR2 SFDVKD. The CDR3 sequence is CATSDSGRARGAVDNEQFF. DNA of the CDR3: TGTGCCACCAGTGATAGTGGAAGAGCGAGAGGGGCGGTGGACAATGAGCAGTTCTTC.

A remark on this clonotype: This likely stems from a read error, as it lies one base from a far larger clone. The chain joins TRBV7-9 to TRBJ2-7; 9 bases are shared with TRBD2. The CDR3 runs to 19 residues. Unmatched junction bases numbered 21, after V lost 3 bases and J lost 6 bases. Germline V gives CDR1 SEHNR, CDR2 FQNEAQ (reference sequence). CDR3 DNA: TGTGCCAGCAGCTTCCCTAGGATTAGCGGGAGTTCGGGGGCCCGCGAGCAGTACTTC. Amino acids: CASSFPRISGSSGAREQYF.

This chain connects TRBV2 to TRBJ2-3, with D possibly matching TRBD1 (6 bases). Trimming cost V 6 bases and J 1 base, with 20 bases left between them. CDR3 length: 17 residues. Germline V gives CDR1 SNHLY, CDR2 FYNNEI. In DNA form, the CDR3 reads TGTGCCAGCAGACCCCAAAAGGGGGACCCCCGCACAGATACGCAGTATTTT. Translation gives CASRPQKGDPRTDTQYF.

This clonotype has a count of ten or more. The chain joins TRBV6-2 or TRBV6-3 to TRBJ2-4; weak D call: TRBD1 (6 bases). CDR1 and CDR2 from the germline V gene are MNHEY and SVGEGT. Trimming left V 5 bases short and J 2 bases short, with 10 bases between. The CDR3 length is 14 residues. CDR3 sequence: CASSDRPSKNIQYF. Here the CDR3 DNA reads TGTGCCAGCAGTGACAGGCCTTCCAAAAACATTCAGTACTTC.

This chain joins TRBV6-1 and TRBJ2-7; D unresolved. From germline, CDR1 is MNHNS and CDR2 SASEGT. Trimming cost V 0 bases and J 0 bases, with 12 bases left between them. The CDR3 runs to 16 residues. The CDR3 loop is CASSEAITDISYEQYF. The CDR3 DNA sequence: TGTGCCAGCAGTGAAGCGATAACCGATATCTCCTACGAGCAGTACTTC.

This clonotype appeared many times. This chain uses TRBV2 with TRBJ2-5, with TRBD1 matching 7 bases. Germline V gene data show CDR1 as SNHLY and CDR2 as FYNNEI. V lost 8 bases to trimming and J lost 2 bases; unmatched junction nucleotides: 14. This CDR3 is built from 16 residues. The chain's CDR3 is CASEKGATNVQETQYF. CDR3 coding DNA: TGTGCCAGCGAGAAGGGGGCTACGAACGTACAAGAGACCCAGTACTTC.

V gene TRBV6-2 or TRBV6-3 combines with J gene TRBJ2-2; the D gene is possibly TRBD2 (5 bases). V was cut by 6 bases and J by 3 bases, with 8 bases left in between. The CDR3 consists of 13 residues. Germline CDR1 is MNHEY and CDR2 is SVGEGT. CDR3 DNA: TGTGCCAGCAGCGGGGTGGACACCGGGGAGCTGTTTTTT. This gives the protein CASSGVDTGELFF.

The chain links TRBV28 to TRBJ2-3; 8 nucleotides line up with TRBD2. The V gene end was trimmed by 3 bases and the J gene end by 6 bases; junction bases not matched to a gene: 8. This CDR3 has 15 amino acids. Germline CDR1 MDHEN, CDR2 SYDVKM. CDR3 residues: CASSLGGGWLDTQYF. The CDR3, as DNA: TGTGCCAGCAGTTTGGGCGGGGGGTGGTTGGATACGCAGTATTTT.

On this clonotype itself: The conserved final phenylalanine or tryptophan is absent from the CDR3, which likely points to a read error. The chain couples TRBV6-2 or TRBV6-3 to TRBJ2-5, with TRBD2 identical over 8 bases. The ends lost 5 bases at V and 5 bases at J; junction bases unmatched: 10. The CDR3 runs 15 residues. Germline CDR1 reads MNHEY; CDR2 reads SVGEGT. The CDR3, as DNA: TGTGCCAGCAGTAGCGGGAGTGCCCAGGTGGAGACCCAGTACCTC. Translating gives CASSSGSAQVETQYL.

This clonotype has ten or more counts. The rearrangement links TRBV18 to TRBJ1-1; D gene uncertain. This CDR3 comprises 16 residues. Trimming stripped 3 bases from V and 2 bases from J, with 16 bases between. Germline CDR1 KGHSH, CDR2 LQKENI. CDR3: CASSPGGSRRNTEAFF. The CDR3 DNA follows: TGTGCCAGCTCACCCGGAGGGAGTCGGAGAAACACTGAAGCTTTCTTT.

The rearrangement joins TRBV12-3 or TRBV12-4 to TRBJ1-1; D might be TRBD1 (5 bases). V dropped 4 bases and J dropped 2 bases, with 11 bases sitting between them. There are 14 residues in the CDR3. The CDR3 DNA sequence: TGTGCCAGCAGTTCCCATCAGGGTAACACTGAAGCTTTCTTT. Amino acids: CASSSHQGNTEAFF.

This clonotype was seen more than once but under ten times. The conserved closing phenylalanine or tryptophan is absent in this CDR3, likely reflecting a read error. The gene calls are TRBV20-1 and TRBJ2-7; 12 nucleotides match TRBD2. With 6 bases clipped from V and 6 bases from J, the junction kept 12 bases outside the gene matches. CDR1 DFQATT and CDR2 SNEGSKA come from the germline V gene (reference sequence). The CDR3 sequence is 15 residues long. The CDR3 nucleotides read TGCAGTGCCGCCCCTAGCGGGGGGGCCCTATCCGAGCAGTACCTC. Translation gives CSAAPSGGALSEQYL.

This rearrangement joins TRBV19 to TRBJ2-3; 12 bases align to TRBD2. The CDR3 extends over 14 amino acids. Trimming cost V 5 bases and J 4 bases; bases outside gene matches: 1. Germline values: CDR1 LNHDA, CDR2 SQIVND (reference sequence). The CDR3 protein is CASSASGGADTQYF. The DNA of the CDR3 is TGTGCCAGTAGTGCTAGCGGGGGGGCAGATACGCAGTATTTT.

In the case of this clonotype: One base away lies a much larger clone, so this may be a sequencing read error. This chain uses TRBV29-1 with TRBJ2-6; D might be TRBD1 (7 bases). CDR3 length: 16 residues. V was cut by 7 bases and J by 0 bases, with 16 bases left in between. Germline CDR1 and CDR2: SQVTM and ANQGSEA. CDR3 DNA: TGCAGCGCTGGGGGGTCAGGGGGCTCTGGGGCCAACGTCCTGACTTTC. Amino acids: CSAGGSGGSGANVLTF. Complete variable domain (other parts from reference TRBV29-1 and TRBJ2-6): SAVISQKPSRDICQRGTSLTIQCQVDSQVTMMFWYRQQPGQSLTLIATANQGSEATYESGFVIDKFPISRPNLTFSTLTVSNMSPEDSSIYLCSAGGSGGSGANVLTFGAGSRLTVL.

Remarks on this clonotype: Compared with germline, one end of the junction differs, possibly owing to a read error. V is TRBV3-1 and J is TRBJ2-5; D not resolved. CDR3 length equals 15 residues. In germline, CDR1 is LGHDT, CDR2 YNNKEL (reference sequence). The CDR3 DNA reads TGTGCCAGCAGCCAAGGCGAGACCCACCACGAGACCCAGTACTTC. It yields the protein CASSQGETHHETQYF.

In its sample, this clonotype was seen many times. This rearrangement joins TRBV30 to TRBJ2-5; 8 bases are shared with TRBD2. CDR1 GTSNPN and CDR2 SVGIG come from the germline V gene (reference sequence). V trimming: 2 bases; J trimming: 4 bases; junction bases outside the gene matches: 6. The CDR3 loop spans 14 amino acids. The CDR3 loop reads CAWSTRGGRETQYF. Here the CDR3 DNA reads TGTGCCTGGAGTACCCGGGGGGGGCGAGAGACCCAGTACTTC.

This clonotype was seen ten or more times. This sequence joins TRBV19 and TRBJ2-1; D ambiguous. V lost 2 bases and J 7 bases, leaving 9 bases between the germline ends. Germline V gene sequence: CDR1 LNHDA, CDR2 SQIVND (reference sequence). This CDR3 is 13 amino acids long. CDR3 loop: CASSIQGSNEQFF. As DNA, the CDR3 is TGTGCCAGTAGTATACAAGGGTCGAATGAGCAGTTCTTC.

This clonotype was observed many times. This chain joins TRBV2 and TRBJ2-1, with a possible D match to TRBD2 (6 bases). There are 11 residues in the CDR3. Germline V gene lookup returns CDR1 SNHLY and CDR2 FYNNEI. V was cut by 5 bases and J by 9 bases, with 8 bases left in between. The CDR3 region has the DNA TGTGCCAGCAGTTTGGGGGGTGAGCAGTTCTTC. This codes for CASSLGGEQFF.

This clonotype was seen repeatedly, ten times or more. CDR3 amino acids: CASSTSTSGANVLTF. The CDR3 coding sequence is TGCGCCAGCAGCACTTCAACCTCTGGGGCCAACGTCCTGACTTTC. V usage is TRBV5-1 and J usage is TRBJ2-6; D is undetermined. V shed 4 bases and J shed 0 bases, with 8 bases lying between them. This CDR3 has 15 residues. Germline V lookup: CDR1 SGHRS, CDR2 YFSETQ.

This clonotype was observed at least ten times. The chain combines TRBV5-1 with TRBJ2-1, with 8 bases that match TRBD2. The junction had 7 bases not matched to a gene; V was cut back by 5 bases and J by 6 bases. CDR3 size: 14 residues. The germline gives CDR1 SGHRS, CDR2 YFSETQ. CDR3 loop: CASRTSSGGNEQFF. In DNA form, the CDR3 reads TGCGCCAGCAGGACGTCCAGCGGGGGCAATGAGCAGTTCTTC.

There are many counts of this clonotype. The chain couples TRBV29-1 to TRBJ1-1; the match to TRBD1 covers 9 bases. With V trimmed by 4 bases and J by 5 bases, 11 bases remained unmatched. The CDR3 has 15 residues. The germline CDR1 and CDR2 sequences are SQVTM and ANQGSEA. Written as DNA, the CDR3 is TGCAGCGTTGGGGGGGTACAGGGGGCAGTAACTGAAGCTTTCTTT. It is translated as CSVGGVQGAVTEAFF.

This clonotype was recorded at least ten times. The J gene is TRBJ2-3, the V gene TRBV9, with TRBD2 as a possible D gene (5 bases). The CDR3 is made up of 12 amino acids. V shed 0 bases and J shed 9 bases, with 8 bases lying between them. Per germline, CDR1 SGDLS and CDR2 YYNGEE. The DNA for the CDR3 is TGTGCCAGCAGCGTAGGAGGGCCGACGCAGTATTTT. Its protein product is CASSVGGPTQYF.

This clonotype is classed as medium-sized (0.01 to 0.1%). The chain carries TRBV20-1 and TRBJ1-2; a weak D match, TRBD1 (5 bases). Germline values: CDR1 DFQATT, CDR2 SNEGSKA (reference sequence). V lost 1 base and J lost 11, with 14 bases in between. The CDR3 loop spans 12 amino acids. The chain's CDR3 is CSARVPLEGYTF. The DNA of the CDR3 is TGCAGTGCTAGAGTCCCTCTCGAGGGGTACACCTTC.

The chain employs TRBV4-1 and TRBJ2-2; D is ambiguous. Germline loops: CDR1 MGHRA, CDR2 YSYEKL. The CDR3 spans 15 residues. Trimming took off 0 bases at V and 7 bases at J, with 12 bases between the two ends. The CDR3 DNA reads TGCGCCAGCAGCCAAGATGTCTCCGTGGGCGGGGAGCTGTTTTTT. Residues: CASSQDVSVGGELFF.

There are many counts of this clonotype. This clone may be a read error of a much larger clone one base away. V is TRBV5-1 and J is TRBJ1-1; 12 bases map to TRBD1. Germline V gene lookup returns CDR1 SGHRS and CDR2 YFSETQ. There are 14 residues in the CDR3. DNA of the CDR3: TGCGCCAGCAGCGCCGGGACAGGGGGCGCGCAAGCTTCCTTT. It yields the protein CASSAGTGGAQASF.